These T cell receptor beta chains were read from a single sample in a study of cytomegalovirus exposure and HLA in healthy donors. Sequenced by immunoSEQ multiplex PCR; TCRdb stores in-frame clones only, minus some. The sample has some 81,000 clones, approximately 72% seen once. Sequencing was carried out using PBMCs. The receptor set was obtained from a woman aged 40 to 55 in good health and CMV-seropositive. Both conserved end residues are part of each CDR3. The order of the fields is clone size, D gene, J gene, V gene, CDR3 length, CDR3 protein, CDR3 DNA. D genes are given only for firm matches. The size field is filled for only some rows; it gives once, few, many or a size class.

clone_size: .
d_call: .
j_call: TRBJ1-2
v_call: TRBV6-1
cdr3_length: 14
cdr3_aa: CASSESRLTGGYTF
cdr3_nt: TGTGCCAGCAGTGAAAGTCGCCTTACCGGTGGCTACACCTTC

clone_size: .
d_call: .
j_call: TRBJ2-1
v_call: TRBV11-2
cdr3_length: 14
cdr3_aa: CASSARTVNNEQFF
cdr3_nt: TGTGCCAGCAGCGCTAGGACTGTAAACAATGAGCAGTTCTTC

clone_size: few
d_call: .
j_call: TRBJ2-2
v_call: TRBV5-1
cdr3_length: 14
cdr3_aa: CASSFDTNTGELFF
cdr3_nt: TGCGCCAGCAGCTTTGACACGAACACCGGGGAGCTGTTTTTT

clone_size: .
d_call: TRBD1
j_call: TRBJ1-6
v_call: TRBV10-1
cdr3_length: 14
cdr3_aa: CASGTGDGNSPLHF
cdr3_nt: TGCGCCAGCGGGACAGGGGATGGGAATTCACCCCTCCACTTT

clone_size: few
d_call: TRBD1
j_call: TRBJ2-3
v_call: TRBV6-1
cdr3_length: 15
cdr3_aa: CASRTQRGRADTQYF
cdr3_nt: TGTGCCAGCAGGACCCAAAGGGGGCGGGCAGATACGCAGTATTTT

clone_size: .
d_call: TRBD1
j_call: TRBJ2-5
v_call: TRBV25-1
cdr3_length: 16
cdr3_aa: CASSWTGSTYQETQYF
cdr3_nt: TGTGCCAGCAGCTGGACAGGGAGCACATATCAAGAGACCCAGTACTTC

clone_size: .
d_call: .
j_call: TRBJ1-1
v_call: TRBV18
cdr3_length: 14
cdr3_aa: CASSPNREGTEAFF
cdr3_nt: TGTGCCAGCTCACCAAACAGGGAGGGCACTGAAGCTTTCTTT

clone_size: few
d_call: .
j_call: TRBJ1-2
v_call: TRBV6-5
cdr3_length: 13
cdr3_aa: CASSQTGSYGYTF
cdr3_nt: TGTGCCAGCAGTCAAACAGGGAGCTATGGCTACACCTTC

clone_size: .
d_call: .
j_call: TRBJ2-1
v_call: TRBV5-1
cdr3_length: 18
cdr3_aa: CASSLVGVWGSSYNEQFF
cdr3_nt: TGCGCCAGCAGCTTGGTAGGGGTGTGGGGTAGCTCCTACAATGAGCAGTTCTTC

clone_size: .
d_call: .
j_call: TRBJ1-6
v_call: TRBV5-1
cdr3_length: 16
cdr3_aa: CASSLGWERTNSPLHF
cdr3_nt: TGCGCCAGCAGCTTGGGTTGGGAGCGGACTAATTCACCCCTCCACTTT

clone_size: .
d_call: .
j_call: TRBJ1-1
v_call: TRBV6-5
cdr3_length: 15
cdr3_aa: CASNYRGTGNTEAFF
cdr3_nt: TGTGCCAGCAACTATCGGGGGACGGGTAACACTGAAGCTTTCTTT

clone_size: few
d_call: .
j_call: TRBJ1-2
v_call: TRBV5-5
cdr3_length: 13
cdr3_aa: CASSQTGNYGYTF
cdr3_nt: TGTGCCAGCAGCCAGACCGGGAACTATGGCTACACCTTC

clone_size: .
d_call: .
j_call: TRBJ1-1
v_call: TRBV6-5
cdr3_length: 13
cdr3_aa: CASSYGGDTEAFF
cdr3_nt: TGTGCCAGCAGTTATGGAGGGGACACTGAAGCTTTCTTT

clone_size: few
d_call: .
j_call: TRBJ1-2
v_call: TRBV6-6
cdr3_length: 14
cdr3_aa: CASSRQGGGNGYTF
cdr3_nt: TGTGCCAGCAGTCGTCAGGGAGGTGGAAATGGCTACACCTTC

clone_size: .
d_call: .
j_call: TRBJ1-3
v_call: TRBV15
cdr3_length: 17
cdr3_aa: CATSRAIGTFTGNTIYF
cdr3_nt: TGTGCCACCAGCAGAGCCATTGGGACATTTACTGGAAACACCATATATTTT

clone_size: .
d_call: .
j_call: TRBJ2-7
v_call: TRBV4-1
cdr3_length: 14
cdr3_aa: CASSQGGSSYEQYF
cdr3_nt: TGCGCCAGCAGCCAAGGAGGGAGCTCCTACGAGCAGTACTTC

clone_size: few
d_call: TRBD1
j_call: TRBJ1-1
v_call: TRBV7-9
cdr3_length: 16
cdr3_aa: CASSPPGGHPNTEAFF
cdr3_nt: TGTGCCAGCAGCCCACCAGGGGGACATCCGAACACTGAAGCTTTCTTT

clone_size: .
d_call: TRBD1
j_call: TRBJ1-1
v_call: TRBV6-5
cdr3_length: 15
cdr3_aa: CASSYRDSMNTEAFF
cdr3_nt: TGTGCCAGCAGTTATAGGGACAGCATGAACACTGAAGCTTTCTTT

clone_size: .
d_call: TRBD2
j_call: TRBJ2-5
v_call: TRBV19
cdr3_length: 17
cdr3_aa: CASTETSGRAGRETQYF
cdr3_nt: TGTGCCAGTACGGAGACTAGCGGGAGGGCCGGGAGAGAGACCCAGTACTTC

clone_size: .
d_call: TRBD1
j_call: TRBJ1-1
v_call: TRBV7-2
cdr3_length: 14
cdr3_aa: CASSLGDSLWGAFF
cdr3_nt: TGTGCCAGCAGCTTAGGGGACAGCCTTTGGGGAGCTTTCTTT

clone_size: few
d_call: TRBD1
j_call: TRBJ1-5
v_call: TRBV6-1
cdr3_length: 16
cdr3_aa: CASSEDSDRPSEPQHF
cdr3_nt: TGTGCCAGCAGTGAAGATTCGGACAGGCCCAGTGAGCCCCAGCATTTT

clone_size: .
d_call: .
j_call: TRBJ2-3
v_call: TRBV18
cdr3_length: 16
cdr3_aa: CASSPPVGEGTDTQYF
cdr3_nt: TGTGCCAGCTCACCACCGGTGGGGGAGGGCACAGATACGCAGTATTTT

clone_size: .
d_call: .
j_call: TRBJ1-1
v_call: TRBV20-1
cdr3_length: 11
cdr3_aa: CSAPEQAEAFF
cdr3_nt: TGCAGTGCACCCGAGCAAGCTGAAGCTTTCTTT

clone_size: few
d_call: .
j_call: TRBJ1-3
v_call: TRBV6-5
cdr3_length: 15
cdr3_aa: CASRPRTGTGNTIYF
cdr3_nt: TGTGCCAGCAGACCAAGGACGGGGACTGGAAACACCATATATTTT

clone_size: .
d_call: .
j_call: TRBJ2-7
v_call: TRBV7-2
cdr3_length: 15
cdr3_aa: CASSFRDSYSYEQYF
cdr3_nt: TGTGCCAGCAGCTTCCGGGACTCCTATTCCTACGAGCAGTACTTC

clone_size: .
d_call: TRBD1
j_call: TRBJ1-3
v_call: TRBV5-6
cdr3_length: 14
cdr3_aa: CASSYRDRGNTIYF
cdr3_nt: TGTGCCAGCAGCTACCGGGACAGGGGAAACACCATATATTTT

clone_size: .
d_call: .
j_call: TRBJ1-4
v_call: TRBV20-1
cdr3_length: 11
cdr3_aa: CSARNMEELFF
cdr3_nt: TGCAGTGCTAGAAACATGGAGGAACTGTTTTTT

clone_size: .
d_call: TRBD1
j_call: TRBJ2-5
v_call: TRBV5-1
cdr3_length: 16
cdr3_aa: CASSTGQGGAQETQYF
cdr3_nt: TGCGCCAGCAGCACGGGACAGGGGGGGGCCCAAGAGACCCAGTACTTC